What follows is one T cell receptor beta chain and its context. Antigen specificity is unknown. This record belongs to a study of T cells after yellow fever vaccination. The CDR3 is 17 residues long. Germline loops: CDR1 MDHEN, CDR2 SYDVKM. The ends lost 5 bases at V and 10 bases at J; junction bases unmatched: 18. Study findings and constraints: Clonotypes appearing in both CD4 and CD8 compartments existed, and their share was small. Researchers cautioned that FACS-sorted repertoires could harbor abundant clonotypes contaminating from the bulk population. Post-booster samples contained most primary-vaccination clones (around 95% CD4, around 90% CD8).

TCRdb processed the 5' RACE reads anew with MiXCR; each CDR3 protein has one entry. The table includes 360,000 or so distinct CDR3 sequences, more than 9% detected once. This receptor was identified in a man younger than 35 who received the YFV17D yellow fever vaccine. The V gene is TRBV28, the J gene TRBJ1-5, with TRBD1 matching over 9 bases. Here the sequenced sample was PBMCs, taken on the day of the first yellow fever vaccination. CDR3 protein: CASSPRRTGVGEHPQHF. In DNA, the CDR3 is TGTGCCAGCAGTCCCCGACGGACAGGGGTCGGGGAGCACCCCCAGCATTTT.